This T cell receptor (beta chain) originates from a study of read filtering for tumor transcriptome and immune sequencing. Study background: About 8 patients were R-ISS I, approximately 15 were R-ISS II, more than five were R-ISS III. IR-seq gave about 3.5 to 10.27 million TCR reads per sample; RNA-seq gave roughly 80 to 1,400.

Comments on this clonotype: Its target is not known.

This CDR3 has 13 residues. Germline assignment: CDR1 SGHTA and CDR2 FQGNSA. V was cut by 0 bases and J by 2 bases, with 2 bases left in between. Study results and limitations: Without single-read clonotypes, shared clonotype proportions correlated more between IR-seq and RNA-seq.

Molecular barcoded adaptors covering alpha/delta and beta/gamma chains were used on 400 to 450 ng RNA. TCRdb fed the reads into MiXCR, producing one record per CDR3 protein. The table lists about 130,000 distinct CDR3 sequences, 13% of them singletons. This chain connects TRBV7-2 to TRBJ1-3, with D unclear. Sequencing was carried out using a population of CD138-negative cells sorted from bone marrow. The receptor was isolated from a donor aged 40 or older with multiple myeloma. The CDR3 bases are TGTGCCAGCAGCTTAGCTACTGGAAACACCATATATTTT. The encoded protein is CASSLATGNTIYF.